The 27 T cell receptor beta chains listed next were all sequenced from one sample in a study of spatial heterogeneity in lung cancer. TCRdb redid the calling of the 5' RACE reads with MiXCR, one entry per CDR3 protein. The table includes fewer than 65,000 distinct CDR3 sequences, approximately 6.3% detected once. Time point in this sample: sample taken at primary tumor resection. The specimen comprised PBMCs, sampled at surgery. The origin of the receptors is a female donor with early-stage non-small cell lung cancer.

The table lists this clonotype with a few counts. This chain joins TRBV15 and TRBJ1-1; no clear D gene. This CDR3 has 13 amino acids. Germline V lookup: CDR1 LNHNV, CDR2 YYDKDF (reference sequence). With 2 bases removed from V and 0 bases from J, the gap between germline ends came to 4 bases. The CDR3 region has the DNA TGTGCCACCAGCAGACCACTGAACACTGAAGCTTTCTTT. This gives the protein CATSRPLNTEAFF.

The sample holds a few counts of this clonotype. The chain combines TRBV20-1 with TRBJ1-4, with 9 bases that match TRBD1. V was clipped by 3 bases and J by 5 bases; unmatched bases: 4. CDR3 size: 14 residues. Germline lookup yields CDR1 DFQATT and CDR2 SNEGSKA (reference sequence). The CDR3 sequence is CSARGGQGNEKLFF. CDR3 coding DNA: TGCAGTGCTAGGGGGGGACAGGGAAATGAAAAACTGTTTTTT.

This clonotype has a count of ten or more. The chain recombines TRBV12-3 or TRBV12-4 with TRBJ2-1; D may be TRBD1 (5 bases). CDR3 length: 13 amino acids. Trimming left V 7 bases short and J 6 bases short, with 13 bases between. CDR3 coding DNA: TGTGCCAGCACCTCGGGCAGGGCCAATGAGCAGTTCTTC. This codes for CASTSGRANEQFF.

V is TRBV2 and J is TRBJ1-1; 8 nucleotides align to TRBD1. This CDR3 region has 13 residues. Trimming cost V 4 bases and J 11 bases; bases outside gene matches: 9. The germline V gene has CDR1 SNHLY and CDR2 FYNNEI. The CDR3 nucleotides read TGTGCCAGCAGTGCCTTCGTGACAGGGGTCGCTTTCTTT. Its translation is CASSAFVTGVAFF.

The CDR3 region is CASSLSGPYEQYF. The DNA for the CDR3 is TGCGCCAGCAGCTTATCTGGACCATACGAGCAGTACTTC. The rearrangement uses TRBV5-1 and TRBJ2-7; D unclear. The CDR3 length is 13 residues. Germline V gene data show CDR1 as SGHRS and CDR2 as YFSETQ. V gave up 2 bases and J gave up 4 bases, with 10 bases separating them.

The table lists this clonotype with many counts. The chain recombines TRBV5-4 with TRBJ2-2; D not certain. CDR3 length: 13 amino acids. Germline CDR1 reads SGHNT; CDR2 reads YYREEE (reference sequence). The ends were cut back, 4 bases at V and 4 bases at J, with 8 bases in the middle. The CDR3 is CASSHMGTGELFF. The CDR3 DNA sequence: TGTGCCAGCAGCCACATGGGCACCGGGGAGCTGTTTTTT.

This clonotype was detected only a few times. A clone one base away is much larger, so this may be a read error. The chain recombines TRBV20-1 with TRBJ1-6, with 10 bases lining up with TRBD1. Germline assignment: CDR1 DFQATT and CDR2 SNEGSKA (reference sequence). This CDR3 region has 14 residues. CDR3 residues: CSASETGGNSPLPF. The CDR3 DNA is TGCAGTGCTAGTGAGACAGGGGGCAATTCACCCCTCCCCTTT.

This rearrangement joins TRBV7-9 to TRBJ2-2; D remains ambiguous. The V end was cut by 4 bases, the J end by 4 bases, with 13 bases between. This CDR3 is built from 15 residues. Germline V gene data show CDR1 as SEHNR and CDR2 as FQNEAQ (reference sequence). The CDR3 DNA follows: TGTGCCAGCAGCTCCCGAGGCACGGGCACCGGGGAGCTGTTTTTT. This encodes CASSSRGTGTGELFF. Combining the CDR3 with reference TRBV7-9 and TRBJ2-2 gives the whole variable domain DTGVSQNPRHKITKRGQNVTFRCDPISEHNRLYWYRQTLGQGPEFLTYFQNEAQLEKSRLLSDRFSAERPKGSFSTLEIQRTEQGDSAMYLCASSSRGTGTGELFFGEGSRLTVL.

The chain has TRBV20-1 and TRBJ2-7; no firm D call. Trimming cost V 0 bases and J 0 bases, with 12 bases left between them. Germline CDR1 reads DFQATT; CDR2 reads SNEGSKA (reference sequence). The CDR3 has 15 residues. The CDR3 nucleotides read TGCAGTGCTAGAGATCAGTTGGTGAGCTCCTACGAGCAGTACTTC. This sequence encodes CSARDQLVSSYEQYF.

This clonotype was found many times. J is TRBJ2-1 and V is TRBV6-5, with D perhaps matching TRBD2 (6 bases). The CDR3 totals 14 residues. CDR1 MNHEY and CDR2 SVGAGI come from the germline V gene. Trimming cost V 6 bases and J 5 bases, with 14 bases left between them. Here the CDR3 DNA reads TGTGCCAGCAGCCTTCCTAGCGTAAACAATGAGCAGTTCTTC. Its protein product is CASSLPSVNNEQFF.

The table lists this clonotype with a count of one. The chain combines TRBV27 with TRBJ2-2; D gene unclear. Per the germline V gene, CDR1 is MNHEY and CDR2 is SMNVEV (reference sequence). The V and J ends lost 7 bases and 3 bases respectively, with 12 bases between them. This CDR3 comprises 14 residues. CDR3 sequence (DNA): TGTGCCAGCACTGGCCCAGCGTACACCGGGGAGCTGTTTTTT. It codes for CASTGPAYTGELFF.

In this sample, this clonotype turned up a few times. This rearrangement joins TRBV20-1 to TRBJ2-1; tentatively, D is TRBD2 (7 bases). This CDR3 comprises 14 residues. Germline CDR1 DFQATT, CDR2 SNEGSKA (reference sequence). V gave up 7 bases and J gave up 4 bases, with 17 bases separating them. CDR3 amino acids: CSVTGLADYNEQFF. The DNA of the CDR3 is TGCAGTGTCACAGGGCTAGCGGATTACAATGAGCAGTTCTTC.

This clonotype was observed a handful of times. The rearrangement uses TRBV18 and TRBJ1-1; D is perhaps TRBD1 (5 bases). Per germline, CDR1 KGHSH and CDR2 LQKENI. CDR3 size: 15 residues. Between the trimmed V and J ends, which lost 3 bases and 1 base, there was a span of 12 bases. In nucleotides, the CDR3 is TGTGCCAGCTCACCCTCGCGTGACAGGAACACTGAAGCTTTCTTT. This codes for CASSPSRDRNTEAFF.

There are many counts of this clonotype. The chain is built from TRBV11-1 and TRBJ2-5; 7 nucleotides agree with TRBD2. The CDR3 is 15 residues long. Germline loops: CDR1 SGHAT, CDR2 FQDESV (reference sequence). V lost 3 bases to trimming and J lost 1 base; unmatched junction nucleotides: 5. This CDR3 is CASSLGTNLQETQYF. DNA for the CDR3: TGTGCCAGCAGCTTGGGGACTAACCTCCAAGAGACCCAGTACTTC.

The chain links TRBV6-6 to TRBJ2-7; 7 bases are a match to TRBD1. With V trimmed by 0 bases and J by 2 bases, 7 bases remained unmatched. Germline CDR1 reads MNHNY; CDR2 reads SVGAGI (reference sequence). This CDR3 is built from 16 residues. CDR3 in DNA: TGTGCCAGCAGTTACTCCTCCTGGGACAGACCCTACGAGCAGTACGTC. Translated, it gives CASSYSSWDRPYEQYV.

The CDR3 bases are TGCGCCAGCACCGGGACTAGCGTAGGATACCCCAATCGGACCCCTGGGGCCAACGTCCTGACTTTC. Residues: CASTGTSVGYPNRTPGANVLTF. The rearrangement joins TRBV5-1 to TRBJ2-6; 10 nucleotides agree with TRBD2. From germline, CDR1 is SGHRS and CDR2 YFSETQ. Trimming took 6 bases from V and 2 from J; bases not matched to a gene: 23. The CDR3 contains 22 residues.

The chain uses TRBV19 and TRBJ2-7, with 9 bases that match TRBD1. J was trimmed by 5 bases and V by 3 bases; bases with no gene match: 8. CDR1 and CDR2 from the germline V gene are LNHDA and SQIVND (reference sequence). CDR3 length equals 15 residues. CDR3 coding DNA: TGTGCCAGTAGTATTTCCCCATGGACAGGGGACGAGCAGTACTTC. As protein: CASSISPWTGDEQYF.

This chain connects TRBV6-1 to TRBJ2-1; unclear D gene. Germline CDR1 MNHNS, CDR2 SASEGT. V was trimmed by 2 bases and J by 7 bases, leaving 18 bases between them. The CDR3 totals 16 residues. The CDR3 loop reads CASSESILGGGNEQFF. The CDR3 DNA reads as TGTGCCAGCAGTGAATCAATTTTGGGTGGCGGAAATGAGCAGTTCTTC.

This clonotype was counted only a few times. V gene TRBV20-1 combines with J gene TRBJ2-1; 10 nucleotides align to TRBD2. The trim removed 0 bases at V and 6 bases at J, leaving 5 bases unmatched. The CDR3 covers 15 residues. Germline V lookup: CDR1 DFQATT, CDR2 SNEGSKA (reference sequence). The chain's CDR3 is CSARDPSGRINEQFF. The CDR3 nucleotides read TGCAGTGCTAGAGATCCTAGCGGGAGAATCAATGAGCAGTTCTTC.

This clonotype was detected ten times or more. The V and J genes are TRBV19 and TRBJ1-5; D might be TRBD1 (5 bases). The CDR3 is 12 residues long. The germline V and J ends were trimmed by 8 bases and 5 bases, with 10 bases remaining between them. The germline V gene encodes CDR1 LNHDA and CDR2 SQIVND (reference sequence). The CDR3 protein is CASGGGYQPQHF. DNA of the CDR3: TGTGCCAGTGGGGGTGGGTATCAGCCCCAGCATTTT.

V usage is TRBV25-1 and J usage is TRBJ1-1; D is possibly TRBD1 (6 bases). This CDR3 contains 15 residues. The germline V gene encodes CDR1 MGHDK and CDR2 SYGVNS. Trimming took off 4 bases at V and 4 bases at J, with 16 bases between the two ends. The CDR3 loop reads CASSARGGRSTEAFF. Written as DNA, the CDR3 is TGTGCCAGCAGTGCGCGGGGGGGGCGAAGCACTGAAGCTTTCTTT.

This clonotype was counted ten times or more. V gene TRBV29-1 combines with J gene TRBJ2-5; unclear D gene. Germline lookup yields CDR1 SQVTM and CDR2 ANQGSEA. The CDR3 spans 13 residues. Trimming cost V 5 bases and J 2 bases, with 12 bases left between them. The CDR3 protein is CSVPLGLQETQYF. CDR3 nucleotides: TGCAGCGTTCCATTGGGCCTTCAAGAGACCCAGTACTTC.

CDR3 sequence (DNA): TGTGCCAGCAGCCAAGACGTACAGGGCTGTGGCTACACCTTC. Translated, it gives CASSQDVQGCGYTF. The V and J genes are TRBV3-1 and TRBJ1-2; TRBD1 might be the D (6 bases). The germline V gene encodes CDR1 LGHDT and CDR2 YNNKEL (reference sequence). Trimming pared 0 bases from V and 7 bases from J, leaving 12 bases between. CDR3 length equals 14 residues. Looking up the rest from reference TRBV3-1 and TRBJ1-2 gives the full variable domain: DTAVSQTPKYLVTQMGNDKSIKCEQNLGHDTMYWYKQDSKKFLKIMFSYNNKELIINETVPNRFSPKSPDKAHLNLHINSLELGDSAVYFCASSQDVQGCGYTFGSGTRLTVV.

This clonotype appeared many times. The genes are TRBV4-1 and TRBJ1-1; a possible D gene is TRBD1 (5 bases). Trimming left V 0 bases short and J 1 base short, with 15 bases between. Germline V gives CDR1 MGHRA, CDR2 YSYEKL. The CDR3 totals 17 residues. CDR3 region: CASSQDPHQQANTEAFF. In DNA form, the CDR3 reads TGCGCCAGCAGCCAAGATCCCCACCAACAGGCGAACACTGAAGCTTTCTTT.

This clonotype was counted many times. This sequence joins TRBV3-1 and TRBJ2-2; D not resolved. The CDR3 loop spans 14 amino acids. Between the trimmed V and J ends, which lost 4 bases and 3 bases, there was a span of 9 bases. Germline CDR1 reads LGHDT; CDR2 reads YNNKEL (reference sequence). The CDR3 is CASSPQPYTGELFF. Here the CDR3 DNA reads TGTGCCAGCAGCCCACAGCCCTACACCGGGGAGCTGTTTTTT.

The sample holds many counts of this clonotype. The V gene is TRBV12-3 or TRBV12-4, the J gene TRBJ1-1; D not resolved. Trimming took 1 base from V and 8 from J, leaving 11 bases between them. This CDR3 contains 13 residues. The CDR3 sequence: CASSLGPNREAFF. CDR3 coding DNA: TGTGCCAGCAGTTTAGGGCCAAATCGGGAAGCTTTCTTT.

This clonotype appeared a few times. The chain links TRBV5-4 to TRBJ2-5; 10 bases match TRBD2. The CDR3 is 16 residues long. The germline gives CDR1 SGHNT, CDR2 YYREEE (reference sequence). After removal of 0 bases from V and 5 bases from J, the junction contained 7 bases not matched to a gene. The chain's CDR3 is CASSLESSGGRETQYF. The CDR3 coding sequence is TGTGCCAGCAGCTTGGAGTCTAGCGGGGGCAGGGAGACCCAGTACTTC.